These T cell receptor beta chains were read from a single sample in a study of T cell responses to AZD1222 COVID-19 vaccine. The protocol was immunoSEQ multiplex PCR, while the TCRdb copy is restricted to in-frame clones and leaves out a portion. The sample holds about 150,000 clones; more than 85% are singletons and the top ten take approximately 4%. The specimen was peripheral blood, collected 28 days after the second AZD1222 dose. These receptors came from an adult who received the AZD1222 COVID-19 vaccine. CDR3s include the opening cysteine and the closing phenylalanine or tryptophan. A D gene is named only where the DNA matches it firmly. Only part of the rows carry a size: once, few, many, or a class if the clone is expanded.

clone_size | d_call | j_call | v_call | cdr3_aa | cdr3_nt
- | - | TRBJ1-1 | TRBV18 | CASSPQTTEAFF | TGTGCCAGCTCACCGCAGACCACTGAAGCTTTCTTT
- | - | TRBJ1-4 | TRBV16 | CASSHYETFLARKLFF | TGTGCCAGCAGCCACTATGAGACATTTCTGGCCCGAAAACTGTTTTTT
few | - | TRBJ1-1 | TRBV11-2 | CASTTGGKNTEAFF | TGTGCCAGCACCACGGGGGGAAAGAACACTGAAGCTTTCTTT
once | TRBD2 | TRBJ2-1 | TRBV15 | CATFSRGGLNEQFF | TGTGCCACCTTCAGTCGGGGGGGACTCAATGAGCAGTTCTTC
- | TRBD2 | TRBJ2-1 | TRBV2 | CASRGATSGNNEQFF | TGTGCCAGCAGGGGGGCCACTAGCGGTAACAATGAGCAGTTCTTC
- | - | TRBJ1-1 | TRBV5-5 | CASSWVRGTPEAFF | TGTGCCAGCAGCTGGGTCAGGGGAACACCTGAAGCTTTCTTT
- | - | TRBJ1-6 | TRBV19 | CASAGSSYNSPLHF | TGTGCCAGTGCAGGGTCCTCCTATAATTCACCCCTCCACTTT
- | - | TRBJ2-1 | TRBV5-8 | CASSRSRAPSEQFF | TGTGCCAGCAGCCGGTCGAGAGCTCCGAGTGAGCAGTTCTTC
few | - | TRBJ2-3 | TRBV14 | CASSQDPFLANTQYF | TGTGCCAGCAGCCAAGACCCCTTCCTAGCAAATACGCAGTATTTT
- | - | TRBJ1-2 | TRBV3-1/TRBV3-2 | CASSHVYGYTF | TGTGCCAGCAGCCATGTCTATGGCTACACCTTC
- | - | TRBJ2-3 | TRBV2 | CASSGNGEDTQYF | TGTGCCAGCAGCGGAAACGGGGAAGATACGCAGTATTTT
- | - | TRBJ2-5 | TRBV9 | CASSVDRGRPQETQYF | TGTGCCAGCAGCGTAGATCGGGGGCGCCCCCAAGAGACCCAGTACTTC
- | - | TRBJ2-1 | TRBV3-1/TRBV3-2 | CASSPILGGYNEQFF | TGTGCCAGCAGCCCTATACTGGGCGGATACAATGAGCAGTTCTTC
- | TRBD2 | TRBJ2-5 | TRBV2 | CASSGLAGQETQYF | TGTGCCAGCAGCGGACTAGCGGGACAAGAGACCCAGTACTTC
- | - | TRBJ1-6 | TRBV18 | CASSPERTPNSPLHF | TGTGCCAGCTCCCCCGAGAGGACCCCGAATTCACCCCTCCACTTT
- | - | TRBJ2-6 | TRBV10-3 | CAISGASSGANVLTF | TGTGCCATCAGTGGCGCTAGCTCTGGGGCCAACGTCCTGACTTTC
- | TRBD2 | TRBJ2-3 | TRBV19 | CARPPGLAGPNKDTQYF | TGTGCCAGGCCGCCGGGACTAGCGGGGCCGAACAAGGATACGCAGTATTTT
- | - | TRBJ1-1 | TRBV27 | CATGLPNTEAFF | TGTGCCACCGGACTCCCGAACACTGAAGCTTTCTTT
- | TRBD2 | TRBJ2-1 | TRBV10-2 | CASGGLASYNEQFF | TGCGCCAGCGGGGGACTAGCGTCCTACAATGAGCAGTTCTTC
- | TRBD2 | TRBJ2-5 | TRBV7-2 | CASSSGASGPQETQYF | TGTGCCAGCAGCTCTGGGGCTAGCGGGCCCCAAGAGACCCAGTACTTC
- | - | TRBJ2-5 | TRBV7-2 | CASSLVPASRETQYF | TGTGCCAGCAGCTTAGTGCCAGCGTCCAGAGAGACCCAGTACTTC
- | - | TRBJ2-5 | TRBV3-1/TRBV3-2 | CASSQDWVAQYF | TGTGCCAGCAGCCAGGACTGGGTGGCCCAGTACTTC
- | - | TRBJ1-1 | TRBV5-1 | CASSPGSGTEAFF | TGCGCCAGCAGCCCAGGAAGTGGGACTGAAGCTTTCTTT
once | - | TRBJ2-7 | TRBV6-1 | CASSATMDLEQYF | TGTGCCAGCAGTGCCACCATGGACCTCGAGCAGTACTTC
- | - | TRBJ2-3 | TRBV9 | CASSASGQILRKADTQYF | TGTGCCAGCAGCGCCTCGGGACAAATACTGAGGAAGGCAGATACGCAGTATTTT
- | - | TRBJ2-3 | TRBV24-1 | CATSDGVTRGTDTQYF | TGTGCCACCAGTGATGGGGTCACAAGGGGCACAGATACGCAGTATTTT
- | - | TRBJ2-7 | TRBV29-1 | CSVEAGYEQYF | TGCAGCGTTGAGGCCGGCTACGAGCAGTACTTC